The rows below give T cell receptor beta chains drawn from one sample of a study of blood T cells in healthy people across ages. TCRdb processed the 5' RACE reads anew with MiXCR; each CDR3 protein has one entry. The sample lists 700,000 or so distinct CDR3 sequences, around a fifth occurring once. Sequenced material: blood. Source of these receptors: a man between 65 and 85 years old in good health. The CDR3 runs from the conserved cysteine through the conserved F or W. Fields, in order: D gene, J gene, V gene, clone size, CDR3 protein, CDR3 DNA. A D gene is named only where the DNA matches it firmly. Clone sizes are given selectively: once, few, many, or a class where the clone is expanded.

>.|TRBJ2-1|TRBV20-1|.
CSANTARGNEQFF
TGCAGTGCTAACACCGCCCGGGGCAATGAGCAGTTCTTC
>.|TRBJ2-1|TRBV11-2|.
CASSLAPGSEQFF
TGTGCCAGCAGCTTAGCCCCAGGCAGTGAGCAGTTCTTC
>TRBD1|TRBJ1-2|TRBV29-1|few
CSVVDRGRGYTF
TGCAGCGTTGTGGACAGGGGGAGAGGCTACACCTTC
>.|TRBJ1-6|TRBV4-3|.
CASSQDRVYLNSPLHF
TGCGCCAGCAGCCAAGACAGGGTGTATCTTAATTCACCCCTCCACTTT
>TRBD2|TRBJ2-3|TRBV4-2|.
CASSQELAGGRRTDTQYF
TGTGCCAGCAGCCAAGAACTAGCGGGGGGGCGCCGCACAGATACGCAGTATTTT
>TRBD2|TRBJ2-1|TRBV14|few
CASSQYRGSGTTNEQFF
TGTGCCAGCAGCCAATATCGGGGAAGCGGGACCACCAATGAGCAGTTCTTC
>TRBD1|TRBJ1-2|TRBV5-1|few
CASSQGGAGNYGYTF
TGCGCCAGCAGCCAAGGGGGCGCAGGGAACTATGGCTACACCTTC
>TRBD1|TRBJ1-4|TRBV20-1|.
CSAPKTGDSEKLFF
TGCAGTGCTCCGAAAACAGGGGACAGTGAAAAACTGTTTTTT
>.|TRBJ1-4|TRBV2|.
CASTVTGTNEKLFF
TGTGCCAGCACCGTGACAGGAACTAATGAAAAACTGTTTTTT
>TRBD2|TRBJ2-1|TRBV7-2|few
CASSLNPSGIDNEQFF
TGTGCCAGCAGCTTAAATCCTAGCGGGATCGACAATGAGCAGTTCTTC
>TRBD2|TRBJ2-4|TRBV7-7|few
CASSPIAGGPDIQYF
TGTGCCAGCAGCCCTATAGCGGGAGGGCCCGACATTCAGTACTTC
>TRBD1|TRBJ2-7|TRBV6-1|few
CASSEALRSGTGGLYEQYF
TGTGCCAGCAGTGAAGCTCTGAGGTCGGGAACAGGGGGCCTCTACGAGCAGTACTTC
>.|TRBJ1-3|TRBV12-3/TRBV12-4|few
CASSRGGDVSGNTIYF
TGTGCCAGCAGTCGCGGGGGGGATGTCTCTGGAAACACCATATATTTT
>TRBD1|TRBJ2-5|TRBV12-3/TRBV12-4|few
CASSYTGGKETQYF
TGTGCCAGCAGCTATACAGGGGGCAAAGAGACCCAGTACTTC
>TRBD2|TRBJ2-3|TRBV29-1|.
CSALAGGLLYTQYF
TGCAGCGCACTAGCGGGAGGGCTTCTATATACGCAGTATTTT
>.|TRBJ1-2|TRBV20-1|few
CSASLVGGYTF
TGCAGTGCTAGCCTGGTCGGAGGCTACACCTTC
>TRBD2|TRBJ2-6|TRBV20-1|.
CSATFGGSGANVLTF
TGCAGTGCTACCTTCGGGGGGTCTGGGGCCAACGTCCTGACTTTC
>TRBD2|TRBJ2-1|TRBV7-7|.
CASSPGASGTIGEQFF
TGTGCCAGCAGTCCCGGTGCTAGCGGGACCATTGGTGAGCAGTTCTTC
>TRBD2|TRBJ2-5|TRBV6-7|.
CASLGRGRITINHKETQYF
TGTGCCAGCCTCGGGAGGGGCAGGATTACCATTAACCATAAAGAGACCCAGTACTTC
>TRBD1|TRBJ2-4|TRBV7-2|.
CASSANRGDIQYF
TGTGCCAGCAGCGCAAACAGGGGGGACATTCAGTACTTC
>.|TRBJ2-1|TRBV4-3|.
CASSQGVSPYNEQFF
TGCGCCAGCAGCCAAGGGGTTAGCCCCTACAATGAGCAGTTCTTC
>TRBD1|TRBJ1-6|TRBV6-5|.
CASSYSGQVLSPLHF
TGTGCCAGCAGTTACTCAGGACAGGTGCTTTCACCCCTCCACTTT
>.|TRBJ1-1|TRBV5-1|.
CASSLNNVVTEAFF
TGCGCCAGCAGCTTGAATAATGTCGTCACTGAAGCTTTCTTT
>.|TRBJ2-2|TRBV5-1|.
CASRTTGITGELFF
TGCGCCAGCAGAACCACAGGGATCACCGGGGAGCTGTTTTTT
>.|TRBJ2-4|TRBV6-6|few
CASILRPSASKNIQYF
TGTGCCAGCATCTTACGGCCTAGCGCTAGCAAAAACATTCAGTACTTC
>TRBD2|TRBJ2-1|TRBV29-1|few
CSAATSGRYNEQFF
TGCAGCGCCGCGACTAGCGGGAGGTACAATGAGCAGTTCTTC
>.|TRBJ2-2|TRBV11-2|many
CASSPAGSAFAGELFF
TGTGCCAGCAGCCCCGCGGGTAGCGCGTTTGCGGGGGAGCTGTTTTTT
>TRBD2|TRBJ2-7|TRBV12-3/TRBV12-4|few
CASRFSGGSYEQYF
TGTGCCAGCAGATTTAGCGGGGGCTCCTACGAGCAGTACTTC
>.|TRBJ2-4|TRBV12-3/TRBV12-4|few
CSTGGSKNIQYF
TGTTCCACCGGGGGCAGCAAAAACATTCAGTACTTC
>.|TRBJ1-1|TRBV20-1|few
CSARKGRNTEAFF
TGCAGTGCTAGAAAGGGGAGGAACACTGAAGCTTTCTTT
>.|TRBJ1-2|TRBV15|.
CATSSLGYGYTF
TGTGCCACCAGTTCCCTGGGCTATGGCTACACCTTC
>.|TRBJ2-3|TRBV15|few
CATRKEPGLLRTDTQYF
TGTGCCACCAGGAAAGAACCGGGCCTCCTACGCACAGATACGCAGTATTTT
>.|TRBJ2-2|TRBV6-2/TRBV6-3|.
CASSTGGRELFF
TGTGCCAGCAGCACCGGGGGACGGGAGCTGTTTTTT